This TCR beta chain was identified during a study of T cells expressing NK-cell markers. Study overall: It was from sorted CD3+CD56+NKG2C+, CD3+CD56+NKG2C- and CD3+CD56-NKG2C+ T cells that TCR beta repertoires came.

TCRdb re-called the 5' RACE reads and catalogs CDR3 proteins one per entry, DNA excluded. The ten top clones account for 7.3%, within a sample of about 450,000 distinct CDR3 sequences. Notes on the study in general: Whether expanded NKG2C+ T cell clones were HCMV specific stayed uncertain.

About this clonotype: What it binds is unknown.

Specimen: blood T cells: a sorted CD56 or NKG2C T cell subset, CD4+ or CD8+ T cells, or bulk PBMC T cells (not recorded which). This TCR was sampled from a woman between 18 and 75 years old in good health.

This chain's CDR3 is CASSHFGTDTQYF. The chain couples TRBV4-3 to TRBJ2-3. The CDR3 has 13 amino acids. From germline, CDR1 is LGHNA and CDR2 YSLEER.